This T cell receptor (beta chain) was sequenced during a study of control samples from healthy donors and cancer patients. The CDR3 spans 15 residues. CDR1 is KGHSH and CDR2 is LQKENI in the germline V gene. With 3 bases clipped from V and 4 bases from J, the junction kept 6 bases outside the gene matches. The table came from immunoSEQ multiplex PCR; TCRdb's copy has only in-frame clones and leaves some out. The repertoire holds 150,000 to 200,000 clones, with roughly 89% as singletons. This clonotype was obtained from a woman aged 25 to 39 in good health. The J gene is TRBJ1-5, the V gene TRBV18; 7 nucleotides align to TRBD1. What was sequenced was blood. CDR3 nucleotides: TGTGCCAGCTCACCCGACAGGGCGGGGAATCAGCCCCAGCATTTT. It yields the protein CASSPDRAGNQPQHF.